The entry below describes one T cell receptor beta chain. This sample is part of a study of blood T cells in healthy people across ages. V was pared by 6 bases and J by 9 bases, with 18 bases between. Germline CDR1 reads SNHLY; CDR2 reads FYNNEI. The CDR3 has 14 residues. Next came a second PCR, run for roughly 6 to 11 cycles, which used a sample-barcoded 5' primer along with a J-beta primer mix. TCRdb re-derived calls from the 5' RACE reads in MiXCR, one entry per CDR3 protein. In the table there are roughly 1.7 million distinct CDR3 sequences, roughly a third of which are singletons. Staff drew ten milliliters of peripheral blood from each donor.

The sample was blood. This TCR was recovered from a woman aged 30 to 39 in good health. V usage is TRBV2 and J usage is TRBJ2-1; maybe TRBD2 (7 bases). The CDR3 loop reads CASRGRGGRVEQFF. The CDR3, as DNA: TGTGCCAGCAGGGGAAGGGGGGGCCGTGTTGAGCAGTTCTTC.